Listed below are T cell receptor beta chains from one sample, sequenced in a study of T cell changes during pregnancy in multiple sclerosis. Sequencing used immunoSEQ multiplex PCR; TCRdb keeps in-frame clones, though not all of them. The repertoire holds about 100,000 clones, 75% to 95% seen once, with about 3.4% in the top ten. The sample in question was peripheral blood, obtained in the second trimester of pregnancy. The source of these receptors is a female donor with multiple sclerosis, enrolled in a pregnancy study. CDR3s include the opening cysteine and the closing phenylalanine or tryptophan. D genes are given only for firm matches. Clone sizes are given selectively: once, few, many, or a class where the clone is expanded.

V	J	size	length	D	CDR3	DNA
TRBV19	TRBJ1-4	-	14	-	CASSTSGRTEKLFF	TGTGCCAGTAGTACTTCAGGGAGGACTGAAAAACTGTTTTTT
TRBV7-8	TRBJ2-3	-	16	TRBD2	CASSAGLAGGPFRQYF	TGTGCCAGCAGCGCCGGACTAGCGGGAGGGCCCTTTAGGCAGTATTTT
TRBV5-1	TRBJ1-4	-	17	TRBD1	CASSPGQGLVNNEKLFF	TGCGCCAGCAGCCCGGGACAGGGCCTAGTGAATAATGAAAAACTGTTTTTT
TRBV27	TRBJ2-3	-	12	-	CASGLYTDTQYF	TGTGCCAGCGGACTTTACACAGATACGCAGTATTTT
TRBV6-1	TRBJ1-2	-	12	-	CASSERGMGYTF	TGTGCCAGCAGTGAACGGGGTATGGGCTACACCTTC
TRBV7-2	TRBJ1-2	-	13	TRBD1	CASSSRQGEGYTF	TGTGCCAGCAGCTCGAGACAGGGAGAAGGCTACACCTTC
TRBV28	TRBJ1-2	-	10	-	CASGGYGYTF	TGTGCCTCCGGGGGCTATGGCTACACCTTC
TRBV2	TRBJ2-7	-	15	-	CASSDRTGRAYEQYF	TGTGCCAGCAGTGATCGGACAGGGAGGGCCTACGAGCAGTACTTC
TRBV6-5	TRBJ1-1	-	14	TRBD1	CASSYAGTGTEAFF	TGTGCCAGCAGTTACGCCGGGACAGGGACTGAAGCTTTCTTT
TRBV19	TRBJ1-2	-	14	-	CASKRTVGIYGYTF	TGTGCCAGTAAGAGGACAGTCGGTATCTATGGCTACACCTTC
TRBV6-1	TRBJ2-7	-	14	-	CASKNPGSSYEQYF	TGTGCCAGCAAGAATCCGGGGAGCTCCTACGAGCAGTACTTC
TRBV7-2	TRBJ2-3	-	16	TRBD2	CASSSLAGGLTDTQYF	TGTGCCAGCAGCTCTTTAGCGGGAGGTCTCACAGATACGCAGTATTTT
TRBV7-6	TRBJ2-3	once	18	TRBD2	CASSRPSAGGANTDTQYF	TGTGCCAGCAGCCGGCCATCGGCGGGAGGAGCGAACACAGATACGCAGTATTTT
TRBV6-5	TRBJ2-7	-	15	-	CASSSTLGASYEQYF	TGTGCCAGCAGTTCAACTTTGGGGGCCTCCTACGAGCAGTACTTC
TRBV9	TRBJ1-2	-	14	TRBD1	CASSGGGANYGYTF	TGTGCCAGCAGCGGAGGGGGCGCGAACTATGGCTACACCTTC
TRBV29-1	TRBJ2-3	-	14	-	CSATPSLRTDTQYF	TGCAGCGCTACCCCTAGCTTGCGCACAGATACGCAGTATTTT
TRBV5-1	TRBJ2-5	-	14	-	CASSLGSPRETQYF	TGCGCCAGCAGCTTAGGGAGCCCGCGGGAGACCCAGTACTTC
TRBV7-9	TRBJ2-7	-	16	TRBD2	CASSLGGGADSYEQYF	TGTGCCAGCAGCCTCGGGGGGGGAGCGGACTCCTACGAGCAGTACTTC
TRBV7-2	TRBJ2-1	few	16	TRBD2	CASSSLRLADHNEQFF	TGTGCCAGCAGCTCACTTAGACTAGCGGATCACAATGAGCAGTTCTTC
TRBV9	TRBJ1-5	many	14	-	CASSASWGERPQHF	TGTGCCAGCAGCGCCTCCTGGGGGGAAAGGCCCCAGCATTTT
TRBV6-4	TRBJ1-5	-	15	-	CASSGGTENYQPQHF	TGTGCCAGCAGTGGCGGGACGGAGAACTATCAGCCCCAGCATTTT
TRBV5-1	TRBJ2-5	-	13	TRBD2	CASSSGLTETQYF	TGCGCCAGCAGCTCGGGACTAACCGAGACCCAGTACTTC
TRBV9	TRBJ2-7	-	14	TRBD2	CASSVGSGTDEQYF	TGTGCCAGCAGCGTGGGTAGCGGGACGGACGAGCAGTACTTC
TRBV7-3	TRBJ2-1	-	14	TRBD2	CASSDLAGSYEQFF	TGTGCCAGCAGCGACCTAGCGGGATCATATGAGCAGTTCTTC
TRBV27	TRBJ1-1	-	15	TRBD1	CASSSPGTGNTEAFF	TGTGCCAGCAGTTCCCCCGGGACAGGCAACACTGAAGCTTTCTTT
TRBV6-6	TRBJ1-1	few	14	TRBD1	CASSYGTANTEAFF	TGTGCCAGCAGTTACGGGACAGCGAACACTGAAGCTTTCTTT
TRBV19	TRBJ1-2	-	12	-	CASSGQVDGYTF	TGTGCCAGTAGCGGACAAGTCGATGGCTACACCTTC
TRBV6-5	TRBJ1-1	-	13	TRBD1	CASSLDRATEAFF	TGTGCCAGCAGTCTTGACAGGGCTACTGAAGCTTTCTTT
TRBV19	TRBJ2-7	-	16	TRBD1	CASSASGGASSYEQYF	TGTGCCAGTAGTGCGTCAGGGGGCGCCTCCTCCTACGAGCAGTACTTC
TRBV28	TRBJ2-7	once	15	-	CASSPPPGGPYEQYF	TGTGCCAGCAGTCCCCCTCCCGGAGGCCCCTACGAGCAGTACTTC
TRBV5-6	TRBJ2-1	-	19	TRBD2	CASSSPLAGGSFSYNEQFF	TGTGCCAGCAGCTCACCACTAGCGGGAGGCTCCTTCTCCTACAATGAGCAGTTCTTC
TRBV27	TRBJ2-7	-	15	-	CASSLSAGSLYEQYF	TGTGCCAGCAGTTTATCGGCAGGTAGTCTCTACGAGCAGTACTTC
TRBV2	TRBJ1-2	-	14	-	CASSELGPSYGYTF	TGTGCCAGCAGTGAGTTGGGGCCTAGCTATGGCTACACCTTC
TRBV11-2	TRBJ2-7	-	18	TRBD2	CASSLRTLAGVRSYEQYF	TGTGCCAGCAGCTTAAGGACACTAGCGGGAGTTAGGTCCTACGAGCAGTACTTC
TRBV30	TRBJ2-1	-	15	TRBD2	CAWSGLAGPYNEQFF	TGTGCCTGGAGTGGTCTAGCGGGGCCGTACAATGAGCAGTTCTTC
TRBV28	TRBJ2-1	few	16	TRBD2	CASSGGREGLYNEQFF	TGTGCCAGCAGCGGAGGGCGGGAGGGCCTTTACAATGAGCAGTTCTTC
TRBV28	TRBJ1-2	-	16	-	CASSLNDIGTNYGYTF	TGTGCCAGCAGTTTAAACGATATCGGTACTAACTATGGCTACACCTTC
TRBV7-2	TRBJ2-3	-	15	-	CASSFDTGLTDTQYF	TGTGCCAGCAGCTTCGACACAGGCCTCACAGATACGCAGTATTTT
TRBV27	TRBJ2-2	-	13	-	CASSLTSTGELFF	TGTGCCAGCAGTTTAACGAGCACCGGGGAGCTGTTTTTT
TRBV2	TRBJ2-7	once	13	-	CASSDRGRYEQYF	TGTGCCAGCAGTGACAGGGGGAGGTACGAGCAGTACTTC
TRBV6-1	TRBJ1-5	-	12	-	CASRRMNQPQHF	TGTGCCAGCAGGAGGATGAATCAGCCCCAGCATTTT
TRBV28	TRBJ2-7	many	13	TRBD1	CASSIGQGFEQYF	TGTGCCAGCAGTATCGGACAGGGCTTCGAGCAGTACTTC
TRBV18	TRBJ2-7	-	16	-	CASSRTGGSISGEQYF	TGTGCCAGCTCACGCACCGGCGGAAGCATCTCGGGGGAGCAGTACTTC
TRBV6-5	TRBJ2-7	-	15	-	CASSYLNRNPYEQYF	TGTGCCAGCAGTTACTTGAACAGGAATCCCTACGAGCAGTACTTC
TRBV5-6	TRBJ1-2	-	13	-	CASSLSTDYGYTF	TGTGCCAGCAGCTTAAGTACAGACTATGGCTACACCTTC
TRBV2	TRBJ2-3	-	15	-	CANLGLILGTDTQYF	TGTGCCAACCTGGGACTCATCCTCGGCACAGATACGCAGTATTTT
TRBV5-8	TRBJ2-1	-	14	-	CASSFRLEHNEQFF	TGTGCCAGCAGCTTCAGACTAGAACACAATGAGCAGTTCTTC
TRBV2	TRBJ1-4	-	13	-	CASSERVWEKLFF	TGTGCCAGCAGTGAGAGGGTCTGGGAAAAACTGTTTTTT
TRBV4-2	TRBJ1-2	-	12	-	CASSQGLGGYTF	TGTGCCAGCAGCCAGGGGCTGGGTGGCTACACCTTC
TRBV5-5	TRBJ2-3	-	16	-	CASSLSGKTTFGTQYF	TGTGCCAGCAGCTTGTCAGGGAAGACCACATTTGGTACGCAGTATTTT
TRBV15	TRBJ2-6	-	17	-	CATSRDLGVSGANVLTF	TGTGCCACCAGCAGAGATCTCGGAGTCTCTGGGGCCAACGTCCTGACTTTC
TRBV4-2	TRBJ2-1	-	14	TRBD2	CASSHGLAGDEQFF	TGTGCCAGCAGCCACGGACTAGCCGGCGATGAGCAGTTCTTC
TRBV7-6	TRBJ2-2	many	14	-	CASSSGQNTGELFF	TGTGCCAGCAGCTCGGGACAGAACACCGGGGAGCTGTTTTTT
TRBV28	TRBJ2-5	-	12	-	CASSFGSGAQYF	TGTGCCAGCAGTTTCGGTTCGGGAGCCCAGTACTTC
TRBV19	TRBJ2-2	-	17	TRBD2	CASSLGTSGRSIGELFF	TGTGCCAGTAGTCTGGGGACTAGCGGGAGGAGTATTGGGGAGCTGTTTTTT